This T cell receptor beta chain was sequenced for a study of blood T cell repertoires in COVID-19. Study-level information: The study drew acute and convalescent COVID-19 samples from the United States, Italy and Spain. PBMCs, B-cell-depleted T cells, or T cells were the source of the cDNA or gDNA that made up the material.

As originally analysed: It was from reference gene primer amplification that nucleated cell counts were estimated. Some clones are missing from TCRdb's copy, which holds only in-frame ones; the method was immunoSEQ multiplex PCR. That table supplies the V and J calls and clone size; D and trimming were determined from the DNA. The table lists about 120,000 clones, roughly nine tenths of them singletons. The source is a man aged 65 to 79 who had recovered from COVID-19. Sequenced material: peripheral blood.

The CDR3 here is CASSSSLSGELFF. CDR3 nucleotide sequence: TGTGCCAGCAGCTCCTCCCTCTCCGGGGAGCTGTTTTTT. V gene TRBV7-7 combines with J gene TRBJ2-2; D remains unclear. Per germline, CDR1 SSHAT and CDR2 FNYEAQ (reference sequence). CDR3 size: 13 residues. Deletions cut 4 bases from V and 6 bases from J, with 9 bases between.